The clone carrying this T cell receptor beta chain was recorded at least ten times. The data stem from a study of T-cell reconstitution after alpha-beta-depleted transplantation in children. TCRbeta library preparation incorporated unique molecular identifiers. TCRdb analysed the PCR reads with MiXCR anew, one entry per CDR3 protein. The data show hundreds of thousands of distinct CDR3 sequences, approximately 16% seen once. V was trimmed by 4 bases and J by 2 bases, leaving 13 bases between them. CDR1 and CDR2 from the germline V gene are SGHRS and YFSETQ. CDR3 length: 14 amino acids. This sequence originates from a human donor who donated a stem cell graft to a child with acute myeloid leukemia. The sample here was PBMCs from the stem cell graft donor, taken from the stem cell graft. The chain has TRBV5-1 and TRBJ2-7, with D maybe TRBD1 (5 bases). In nucleotides, the CDR3 is TGCGCCAGCAGCCCGGACACTTCTACCTACGAGCAGTACTTC. Protein product: CASSPDTSTYEQYF.